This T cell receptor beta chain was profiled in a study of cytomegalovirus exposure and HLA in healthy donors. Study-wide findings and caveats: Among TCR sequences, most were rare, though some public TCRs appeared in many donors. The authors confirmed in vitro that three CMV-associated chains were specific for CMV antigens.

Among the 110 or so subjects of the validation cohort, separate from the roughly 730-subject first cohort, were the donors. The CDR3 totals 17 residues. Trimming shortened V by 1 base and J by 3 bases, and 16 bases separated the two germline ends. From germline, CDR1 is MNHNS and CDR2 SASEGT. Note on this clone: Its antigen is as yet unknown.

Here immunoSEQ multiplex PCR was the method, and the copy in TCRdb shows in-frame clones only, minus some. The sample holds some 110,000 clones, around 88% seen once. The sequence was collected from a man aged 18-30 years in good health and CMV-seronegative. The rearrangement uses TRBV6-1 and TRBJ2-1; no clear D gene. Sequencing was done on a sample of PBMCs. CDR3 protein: CASSEVSVSRSYNEQFF. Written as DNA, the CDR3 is TGTGCCAGCAGTGAAGTGTCTGTAAGCCGTAGCTACAATGAGCAGTTCTTC.